A selection of T cell receptor beta chains follows, all from one sample in a study of blood T cell repertoires in COVID-19. TCRdb's copy holds only in-frame clones and misses some; the assay was immunoSEQ multiplex PCR. The sample holds some 50,000 clones; approximately 87% are singletons and the top ten take 4.5% to 6%. Sequencing was done on a sample of peripheral blood. These TCRs come from a human donor in a cohort sampled during active COVID-19. CDR3s include the opening cysteine and the closing phenylalanine or tryptophan. A D gene is named only where the DNA matches it firmly. Clone size is given for some rows only: seen once, a few or many times, or a class if the clone is expanded.

V	size	J	D	DNA	CDR3
TRBV29-1	.	TRBJ2-4	.	TGCAGCGTCGGAGGGGAGTTAGCCAAAAACATTCAGTACTTC	CSVGGELAKNIQYF
TRBV28	.	TRBJ2-3	TRBD1	TGTGCCAGCACTCTCTCTGTTGGGACAGGGGAGCACACAGATACGCAGTATTTT	CASTLSVGTGEHTDTQYF
TRBV10-3	.	TRBJ1-5	.	TGTGCCATCAGTGTAGGGGTGGATCAGCCCCAGCATTTT	CAISVGVDQPQHF
TRBV24-1	.	TRBJ2-3	TRBD1	TGTGCCACCTTGGACAGGGTCGCCTTTAGCACAGATACGCAGTATTTT	CATLDRVAFSTDTQYF
TRBV20-1	.	TRBJ2-7	TRBD2	TGCAGTGCTAGTCTTGGGACTAGCGGGTCCTACGAGCAGTACTTC	CSASLGTSGSYEQYF
TRBV15	.	TRBJ2-7	.	TGTGCCACCAGCAGAGATACAGGAGCCTACGAGCAGTACTTC	CATSRDTGAYEQYF
TRBV6-1	.	TRBJ1-1	TRBD1	TGTGCCAGCAGTGCCACAGGGGCGATGGCGAACACTGAAGCTTTCTTT	CASSATGAMANTEAFF
TRBV2	.	TRBJ2-7	TRBD1	TGTGCCAGCAGGCTAGGGACAGGGGGGTCCTACGAGCAGTACTTC	CASRLGTGGSYEQYF
TRBV19	.	TRBJ2-4	TRBD2	TGTGCCAGTAGTATTAGACTAGCGGGAGCTGGGAACAGCAAAAACATTCAGTACTTC	CASSIRLAGAGNSKNIQYF
TRBV30	.	TRBJ2-7	.	TGTGCCTGGGCCCCTAGATATGGATCCTACGAGCAGTACTTC	CAWAPRYGSYEQYF
TRBV29-1	.	TRBJ1-1	.	TGCAGCGTTGAGAGAAGCATGAACACTGAAGCTTTCTTT	CSVERSMNTEAFF
TRBV5-1	.	TRBJ2-6	.	TGCGCCAGCAGCCCCGGGAGTATATCTGGGGCCAACGTCCTGACTTTC	CASSPGSISGANVLTF
TRBV12-3/TRBV12-4	.	TRBJ2-1	TRBD1	TGTGCCAGCCTCCGGACAGGGAACAATGAGCAGTTCTTC	CASLRTGNNEQFF
TRBV14	once	TRBJ2-1	TRBD2	TGTGCCAGCAGCCAAGATAAGGGGAGGGCCACCTACAATGAGCAGTTCTTC	CASSQDKGRATYNEQFF
TRBV6-5	.	TRBJ2-7	.	TGTGCCAGCTATAGCAACCCCGAGCAGTACTTC	CASYSNPEQYF
TRBV5-4	.	TRBJ2-7	.	TGTGCCAGCAGCCTTGCGGCGAGCGGGTCCTCCTACGAGCAGTACTTC	CASSLAASGSSYEQYF